This T cell receptor (beta chain) was sequenced for a study of T cells in Graves' hyperthyroidism and ophthalmopathy. Study results and limitations: In the analysis, a 13 V-J model separated ophthalmopathy from stable hyperthyroidism.

Patients aged 18 to 65 with hyperthyroidism were newly diagnosed, with duration under 2 months. TCR beta CDR3 regions were amplified from RNA. An initial round of RT-PCR targeting the TCR CDR3 relied on the HTBI primer set. Using its own MiXCR run on the multiplex PCR reads, TCRdb lists one record per CDR3 protein. The sample shows a few hundred thousand distinct CDR3 sequences, 46% of them seen only once. This clonotype has only one observation. No antigen is known for it. This CDR3 region has 14 residues. Germline loops: CDR1 SQVTM, CDR2 ANQGSEA. The V and J ends lost 4 bases and 5 bases respectively, with 14 bases between them.

The sequence was collected from a woman under 30 with Graves' hyperthyroidism. The chain carries TRBV29-1 and TRBJ2-2; D could derive from TRBD1 or TRBD2 (5 bases each). The sequenced material came from peripheral blood or thyroid tissue (not recorded which). The CDR3 here is CSVVYGDGTGELFF. CDR3 nucleotide sequence: TGCAGCGTTGTTTACGGGGACGGGACCGGGGAGCTGTTTTTT.